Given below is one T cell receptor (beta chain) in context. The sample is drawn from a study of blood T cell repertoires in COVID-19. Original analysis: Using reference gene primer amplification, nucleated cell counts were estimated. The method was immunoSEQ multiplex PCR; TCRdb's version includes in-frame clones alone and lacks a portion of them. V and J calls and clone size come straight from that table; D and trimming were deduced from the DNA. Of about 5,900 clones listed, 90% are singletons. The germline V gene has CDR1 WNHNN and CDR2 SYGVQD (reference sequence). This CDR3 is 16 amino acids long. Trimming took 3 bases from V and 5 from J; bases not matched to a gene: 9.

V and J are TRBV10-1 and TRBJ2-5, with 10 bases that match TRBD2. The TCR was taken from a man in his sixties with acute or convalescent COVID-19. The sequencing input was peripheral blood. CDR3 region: CASSDVAGGRRETQYF. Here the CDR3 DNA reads TGCGCCAGCAGTGATGTAGCGGGAGGCCGTAGGGAGACCCAGTACTTC.